A selection of T cell receptor beta chains follows, all from one sample in a study of beta chain features in type 1 diabetes. The protocol was immunoSEQ multiplex PCR, while the TCRdb copy is restricted to in-frame clones and leaves out a portion. The profile shows roughly 170,000 clones, about an eighth of them singletons. Material: central memory CD4+ T cells from blood. All receptors derive from a woman younger than 30 in good health. Each CDR3 is given without its conserved first and last residue.

j_call v_call cdr3_aa
TRBJ1-5 TRBV2 ASSASTGTGYQPQH
TRBJ1-5 TRBV2 ASSEAWQRNQPQH
TRBJ1-3 TRBV7-8 ASSYMTGNSGNTIY
TRBJ1-5 TRBV19 ASVDRGSNQPQH
TRBJ1-1 TRBV7-2 ASSFQQGNTEAF
TRBJ2-6 TRBV9 ASSVGGGLSSGANVLT
TRBJ2-4 TRBV28 ASGLSGAKNIQY
TRBJ1-5 TRBV7-9 ASSLESNQPQH
TRBJ2-7 TRBV7-9 ASSLVFPSEQY
TRBJ2-1 TRBV11-3 ASSLRGFEQF
TRBJ2-7 TRBV18 ASSGTGTYEQY
TRBJ1-1 TRBV2 ASSVEELMNTEAF
TRBJ2-5 TRBV2 ATQTGGFQETQY
TRBJ2-1 TRBV29-1 SVPYRVRNNEQF
TRBJ2-5 TRBV6-5 ASSYSTSGSTKTQY
TRBJ1-2 TRBV19 ATKTTGGYT
TRBJ2-3 TRBV14 ASSQTGISTDTQY
TRBJ2-3 TRBV28 ASKRAYLSTDTQY
TRBJ2-3 TRBV7-9 ASSLPSVTGTQY
TRBJ2-5 TRBV29-1 SVEVSQGAETQY
TRBJ1-2 TRBV9 ASSVATGSAYGYT
TRBJ2-4 TRBV9 ASSVGGQGANIQY
TRBJ1-2 TRBV5-1 ASTSRGVGSYGYT
TRBJ1-5 TRBV2 ASSEQGSNQPQH
TRBJ2-1 TRBV7-3 ASSPREDHHEQF
TRBJ2-7 TRBV29-1 SVGLAGGTYEQY
TRBJ2-3 TRBV30 AWSWAPSTDTQY
TRBJ2-3 TRBV28 ASSLLEAGGADTQY
TRBJ2-2 TRBV19 ASSSGQGAGTGELF
TRBJ1-2 TRBV14 ASGRQGVYGYT
TRBJ2-1 TRBV7-9 ASSGLAGVSYNEQF
TRBJ2-5 TRBV21-1 ASPGQGREQY
TRBJ2-2 TRBV7-2 ASSLTPSANTGELF
TRBJ2-5 TRBV7-9 ASVPAGVETQY
TRBJ2-1 TRBV19 ASSIGSSGSKVEQF
TRBJ1-2 TRBV7-2 ASSLDRGNYGYT
TRBJ2-3 TRBV4-2 ASSQDISLGGTQY
TRBJ2-5 TRBV7-2 ASSLAGRETQY
TRBJ2-2 TRBV6-5 ASSQNTGELF
TRBJ1-2 TRBV27 ASSRTGGGNYGYT
TRBJ1-2 TRBV11-2 ASSANYGYT
TRBJ2-1 TRBV28 ASRTGTSGPRHEQF
TRBJ2-3 TRBV6-4 ASSDERTSTDTQY
TRBJ2-7 TRBV29-1 SVEMGRGYEQY
TRBJ2-5 TRBV29-1 SVVTSEQTQY
TRBJ2-3 TRBV7-9 ASSGDTDTQY
TRBJ2-5 TRBV18 ASSPGGEETQY